One and the same sample provided the 26 T cell receptor beta chains below, sequenced in a study of T cell responses to AZD1222 COVID-19 vaccine (dated by TCRdb to the early 2020s). According to the study, the label for this sample's time point signals: baseline before first vaccination. Libraries were constructed by the immunoSEQ multiplex PCR assay. TCRdb's version of the immuneACCESS table is confined to in-frame rearrangements and falls short of the full clone set. An unresolved V gene accounts for under half of the shortfall where checked; the remainder is of unknown origin. In all, the sample holds around 95,000 clones, and roughly 90% of those were seen once. The ten largest clonotypes hold about 1.7% of the sample. The source material was peripheral blood, sampled on day 0 of AZD1222 vaccination. These receptor sequences come from an adult in good health.

The CDR3 protein is CASSPSSRTHLGYTF. In DNA, the CDR3 is TGTGCCAGCAGTCCCAGTAGCAGAACACATTTGGGCTACACCTTC. The chain recombines TRBV25-1 with TRBJ1-2, with D hard to call. V was clipped by 5 bases and J by 8 bases, with 21 bases between them. The length of the CDR3 is 15 residues. Looked up from germline, CDR1 is MGHDK and CDR2 is SYGVNS.

CDR3 DNA: TGTGCCAGCAGGGGGGACAGGGGGCGCGTAAATTCACCCCTCCACTTT. Translating it yields CASRGDRGRVNSPLHF. The chain recombines TRBV6-8 with TRBJ1-6; 12 bases line up with TRBD1. The V and J ends lost 6 bases and 7 bases, in that order; junction bases with no gene match: 7. CDR3 size: 16 residues. Germline-derived CDR1 and CDR2 are MNHGY and SAAAGT.

The V call is TRBV18, the J call TRBJ1-1, with D perhaps matching TRBD1 (5 bases). Trimming pared 2 bases from V and 8 bases from J, leaving 9 bases between. Per germline, CDR1 KGHSH and CDR2 LQKENI. This CDR3 is 12 amino acids long. CDR3 loop: CASSPLTEEAFF. The CDR3 nucleotides read TGTGCCAGCTCACCATTGACAGAAGAAGCTTTCTTT.

The chain couples TRBV19 to TRBJ2-2; a possible D gene is TRBD1 (5 bases). V lost 5 bases and J 1 base, leaving 11 bases between the germline ends. Germline CDR1 LNHDA, CDR2 SQIVND (reference sequence). The CDR3 has 15 residues. The CDR3 region has the DNA TGTGCCAGTAGTCCCCCAGGGAAGAACACCGGGGAGCTGTTTTTT. Translation gives CASSPPGKNTGELFF.

The chain has TRBV2 and TRBJ1-1; TRBD1 might be the D (6 bases). Trimming removed 2 bases from V and 5 bases from J, with 15 bases in between. Germline V lookup: CDR1 SNHLY, CDR2 FYNNEI. The CDR3 sequence is 15 residues long. CDR3: CASSERGGPGTEAFF. The DNA for the CDR3 is TGTGCCAGCAGTGAAAGGGGGGGCCCAGGAACTGAAGCTTTCTTT. Full variable domain (outside the CDR3, taken from reference TRBV2 and TRBJ1-1): EPEVTQTPSHQVTQMGQEVILRCVPISNHLYFYWYRQILGQKVEFLVSFYNNEISEKSEIFDDQFSVERPDGSNFTLKIRSTKLEDSAMYFCASSERGGPGTEAFFGQGTRLTVV.

This chain connects TRBV24-1 to TRBJ1-1, with D hard to call. Germline V gene lookup returns CDR1 KGHDR and CDR2 SFDVKD. Trimming removed 1 base at V and 4 bases at J, with 12 bases between. The CDR3 runs 15 residues. DNA for the CDR3: TGTGCCACCAGTGATTTTATAGGAACTGGCACTGAAGCTTTCTTT. Translated, it gives CATSDFIGTGTEAFF.

V usage is TRBV7-2 and J usage is TRBJ2-5; 7 positions match TRBD1. The CDR3 runs to 13 residues. J was trimmed by 7 bases and V by 3 bases; bases with no gene match: 5. Germline V CDR1 and CDR2: SGHTA, FQGNSA. The CDR3, as DNA: TGTGCCAGCAGCTTCGACAGGGTTGGGACCCAGTACTTC. Translated, it gives CASSFDRVGTQYF.

The gene calls are TRBV5-1 and TRBJ2-2; no definite D call. The CDR3 runs to 14 residues. Germline V lookup: CDR1 SGHRS, CDR2 YFSETQ. The ends were cut back, 3 bases at V and 0 bases at J, with 6 bases in the middle. The CDR3 DNA sequence: TGCGCCAGCAGCTCCGAAGCGAACACCGGGGAGCTGTTTTTT. As protein: CASSSEANTGELFF.

The rearrangement links TRBV6-5 to TRBJ2-3; 9 bases line up with TRBD1. Germline V lookup: CDR1 MNHEY, CDR2 SVGAGI. The trim removed 5 bases at V and 5 bases at J, leaving 8 bases unmatched. The CDR3 extends over 15 amino acids. The CDR3 loop reads CASSLRDRAQDTQYF. DNA for the CDR3: TGTGCCAGCAGTCTCCGGGACAGGGCACAAGATACGCAGTATTTT.

The chain employs TRBV7-8 and TRBJ2-1; TRBD2 matches 8 bases. Germline assignment: CDR1 SGHVS and CDR2 FQNEAQ. The CDR3 is 16 residues long. Unmatched junction bases numbered 6, after V lost 0 bases and J lost 5 bases. This CDR3 reads CASSLARLAMNNEQFF. For the CDR3, the DNA is TGTGCCAGCAGCTTAGCCAGACTAGCGATGAACAATGAGCAGTTCTTC.

The chain uses TRBV7-9 and TRBJ2-5; D is perhaps TRBD2 (6 bases). Looked up from germline, CDR1 is SEHNR and CDR2 is FQNEAQ (reference sequence). CDR3 length: 13 amino acids. Trimming left V 1 base short and J 4 bases short, with 7 bases between. CDR3 in DNA: TGTGCCAGCAGCTTAGTCGGGGGAGAGACCCAGTACTTC. It translates to CASSLVGGETQYF. Filled out from reference TRBV7-9 and TRBJ2-5, the complete variable domain reads DTGVSQNPRHKITKRGQNVTFRCDPISEHNRLYWYRQTLGQGPEFLTYFQNEAQLEKSRLLSDRFSAERPKGSFSTLEIQRTEQGDSAMYLCASSLVGGETQYFGPGTRLLVL.

The chain joins TRBV9 to TRBJ2-5, with TRBD1 matching over 9 bases. The CDR3 extends over 15 amino acids. The ends lost 7 bases at V and 5 bases at J; junction bases unmatched: 12. Germline lookup yields CDR1 SGDLS and CDR2 YYNGEE. CDR3 protein: CASALMGDREETQYF. In DNA, the CDR3 is TGTGCCAGCGCCCTAATGGGGGACAGGGAGGAGACCCAGTACTTC. Based on the CDR3 plus reference TRBV9 and TRBJ2-5, the full variable domain is DSGVTQTPKHLITATGQRVTLRCSPRSGDLSVYWYQQSLDQGLQFLIQYYNGEERAKGNILERFSAQQFPDLHSELNLSSLELGDSALYFCASALMGDREETQYFGPGTRLLVL.

CDR3 in DNA: TGTGCCAGTAGTATCTGGGGCAGGGCGAGAAATCAGCCCCAGCATTTT. Amino acids: CASSIWGRARNQPQHF. J is TRBJ1-5 and V is TRBV19; D is perhaps TRBD1 (5 bases). The CDR3 has 16 amino acids. V gave up 3 bases and J gave up 4 bases, with 16 bases separating them. Germline CDR1 LNHDA, CDR2 SQIVND (reference sequence).

This clone was counted a single time. V gene TRBV5-1 combines with J gene TRBJ2-2; D is undetermined. CDR1 is SGHRS and CDR2 is YFSETQ in the germline V gene. The CDR3 length is 13 residues. Trimming shortened V by 0 bases and J by 5 bases, and 5 bases separated the two germline ends. The CDR3 here is CASSLVGTGELFF. CDR3 coding DNA: TGCGCCAGCAGCTTGGTGGGGACCGGGGAGCTGTTTTTT.

Points on this clone: Other nucleotide sequences from this sample produce the same CDR3. The chain recombines TRBV6-5 with TRBJ2-1; tentatively, D is TRBD2 (5 bases). With 6 bases removed from V and 0 bases from J, the gap between germline ends came to 12 bases. This CDR3 spans 15 amino acids. The germline gives CDR1 MNHEY, CDR2 SVGAGI. CDR3 protein: CASSMDFISYNEQFF. CDR3 nucleotides: TGTGCCAGCAGCATGGACTTTATCTCCTACAATGAGCAGTTCTTC.

The V call is TRBV5-1, the J call TRBJ2-3; D not certain. The V end was cut by 0 bases, the J end by 4 bases, with 6 bases between. The CDR3 has 13 residues. Germline CDR1 and CDR2: SGHRS and YFSETQ. CDR3 protein: CASSLGDPDTQYF. In nucleotides, the CDR3 is TGCGCCAGCAGCTTGGGCGATCCAGATACGCAGTATTTT.

The chain links TRBV4-3 to TRBJ2-5; maybe TRBD2 (5 bases). Trimming cost V 0 bases and J 4 bases, with 15 bases left between them. The CDR3 sequence is 16 residues long. The germline V gene has CDR1 LGHNA and CDR2 YSLEER. The CDR3 is CASSQDFGRGGETQYF. The DNA for the CDR3 is TGCGCCAGCAGCCAAGATTTCGGACGCGGAGGAGAGACCCAGTACTTC.

V and J are TRBV10-3 and TRBJ1-6; the D gene is possibly TRBD1 (6 bases). Trimming removed 5 bases at V and 10 bases at J, with 9 bases between. The CDR3 runs to 12 residues. CDR1 is ENHRY and CDR2 is SYGVKD in the germline V gene. The CDR3 nucleotides are TGTGCCATCAGTACAGGGTACTCACCCCTCCACTTT. This encodes CAISTGYSPLHF.

J is TRBJ2-7 and V is TRBV9, with D perhaps matching TRBD1 (5 bases). Germline CDR1 reads SGDLS; CDR2 reads YYNGEE. The CDR3 consists of 15 residues. Trimming pared 4 bases from V and 2 bases from J, leaving 16 bases between. The CDR3 is CASSPARGAAYEQYF. Here the CDR3 DNA reads TGTGCCAGCAGCCCAGCTAGGGGCGCCGCCTACGAGCAGTACTTC.

V gene TRBV28 combines with J gene TRBJ1-1; D may be TRBD1 (5 bases). Germline loops: CDR1 MDHEN, CDR2 SYDVKM. Trimming left V 5 bases short and J 8 bases short, with 15 bases between. The CDR3 consists of 13 residues. The CDR3 region has the DNA TGTGCCAGCAGTAAGCGACAGTCGCCGGAAGCTTTCTTT. Its translation is CASSKRQSPEAFF. The whole variable domain, remainder taken from reference TRBV28 and TRBJ1-1, is DVKVTQSSRYLVKRTGEKVFLECVQDMDHENMFWYRQDPGLGLRLIYFSYDVKMKEKGDIPEGYSVSREKKERFSLILESASTNQTSMYLCASSKRQSPEAFFGQGTRLTVV.

A single count supports this clone. The CDR3 sequence is CASSQDTGSVNNEQFF. The CDR3 DNA sequence: TGCGCCAGCAGCCAAGATACGGGGTCCGTAAACAATGAGCAGTTCTTC. The chain couples TRBV4-1 to TRBJ2-1; weak D call: TRBD2 (5 bases). The CDR3 consists of 16 residues. The V end was cut by 0 bases, the J end by 5 bases, with 14 bases between. The germline CDR1 and CDR2 sequences are MGHRA and YSYEKL.

DNA of the CDR3: TGTGCCAGCAGTTCACGGACCGAGCGGTATTCACCCCTCCACTTT. It encodes CASSSRTERYSPLHF. The chain joins TRBV6-2 or TRBV6-3 to TRBJ1-6; D remains unclear. The germline gives CDR1 MNHEY, CDR2 SVGEGT. The CDR3 is made up of 15 amino acids. V was pared by 4 bases and J by 8 bases, with 15 bases between.

The rearrangement joins TRBV7-8 to TRBJ1-2; no clear D gene. Germline assignment: CDR1 SGHVS and CDR2 FQNEAQ. Trimming stripped 5 bases from V and 6 bases from J, with 16 bases between. The CDR3 totals 14 residues. The CDR3 bases are TGTGCCAGCAGCCCTTACCCTGTTGCGCATGGCTACACCTTC. Its protein product is CASSPYPVAHGYTF. Full variable domain (missing parts from reference TRBV7-8 and TRBJ1-2): GAGVSQSPRYKVAKRGQDVALRCDPISGHVSLFWYQQALGQGPEFLTYFQNEAQLDKSGLPSDRFFAERPEGSVSTLKIQRTQQEDSAVYLCASSPYPVAHGYTFGSGTRLTVV.

The chain links TRBV3-1 (or the pseudogene TRBV3-2) to TRBJ2-7; 9 nucleotides align to TRBD2. The CDR3 is 16 amino acids. CDR1 and CDR2 from the germline V gene are LGHDT and YNNKEL (reference sequence). The trim removed 1 base at V and 4 bases at J, leaving 8 bases unmatched. The CDR3 here is CASSQGVSGSTYEQYF. For the CDR3, the DNA is TGTGCCAGCAGCCAAGGCGTTAGCGGGAGTACGTACGAGCAGTACTTC.

This sequence joins TRBV19 and TRBJ1-2; no firm D call. Germline V gene lookup returns CDR1 LNHDA and CDR2 SQIVND (reference sequence). Between the trimmed V and J ends, which lost 3 bases and 4 bases, there was a span of 18 bases. The CDR3 spans 16 residues. Written as DNA, the CDR3 is TGTGCCAGTAGTATTGCCTCGGAGACGTCTACCTATGGCTACACCTTC. Translation gives CASSIASETSTYGYTF.

This clone is a singleton in its sample. The chain joins TRBV9 to TRBJ2-7; D is possibly TRBD1 (6 bases). V was cut by 0 bases and J by 0 bases, with 7 bases left in between. Germline values: CDR1 SGDLS, CDR2 YYNGEE. The CDR3 totals 14 residues. Here the CDR3 DNA reads TGTGCCAGCAGCGTAGCAGGGGCCTCCTACGAGCAGTACTTC. This sequence encodes CASSVAGASYEQYF. Variable domain in full (rest from reference TRBV9 and TRBJ2-7): DSGVTQTPKHLITATGQRVTLRCSPRSGDLSVYWYQQSLDQGLQFLIQYYNGEERAKGNILERFSAQQFPDLHSELNLSSLELGDSALYFCASSVAGASYEQYFGPGTRLTVT.